This T cell receptor beta chain was sequenced in a study of T-cell reconstitution after alpha-beta-depleted transplantation in children. Trimming removed 5 bases at V and 5 bases at J, with 18 bases between. The CDR3 runs to 15 residues. CDR1 and CDR2 from the germline V gene are SGHDT and YYEEEE. For TCRbeta, the library was prepared with unique molecular identifiers. TCRdb analysed the PCR reads with MiXCR anew, one entry per CDR3 protein. The sample consists of some 590,000 distinct CDR3 sequences, roughly 10% of them appearing once. The receptor was derived from a human donor who donated a stem cell graft to a child with acute myeloid leukemia. The sequencing here drew on PBMCs from the stem cell graft donor, taken from the stem cell graft. The chain uses TRBV5-6 and TRBJ2-3; D may be TRBD1 (7 bases). The CDR3 DNA is TGTGCCAGCAGGCCACAGGGGACTCAAGGAGATACGCAGTATTTT. Protein product: CASRPQGTQGDTQYF.